This is a list of T cell receptor beta chains from one sample in a study of blood T cells in healthy people across ages. One entry per CDR3 protein results from TCRdb running MiXCR on the 5' RACE reads. The table includes fewer than 1,000,000 distinct CDR3 sequences, roughly 44% detected once. The material sequenced was blood. All receptors derive from a man aged 60-69 years in good health. CDR3s include the opening cysteine and the closing phenylalanine or tryptophan. D genes are given only for firm matches. Only some rows state a clone size, as once, few, many or a class for expanded clones.

d_gene	v_gene	j_gene	abundance	CDR3nt	CDR3aa
-	TRBV6-5	TRBJ2-7	few	TGTGCCAGCAGTTCCTACGACTGGGCCTACGAGCAGTACTTC	CASSSYDWAYEQYF
-	TRBV6-1	TRBJ2-5	once	TGTGCCAGCCCTCCCCCCCGGACCGGGGGGACCCAGTACTTC	CASPPPRTGGTQYF
-	TRBV6-5	TRBJ2-3	-	TGTGCCAGCAGTCCCCGTTGGAGGGATACGCAGTATTTT	CASSPRWRDTQYF
TRBD2	TRBV20-1	TRBJ2-7	-	TGCAGTGCAAAACCGGGACTAGCGGGGATCTACGAGCAGTACTTC	CSAKPGLAGIYEQYF
TRBD2	TRBV29-1	TRBJ2-1	many	TGCAGCGGGGGGGGGGACTCCTACAATGAGCAGTTCTTC	CSGGGDSYNEQFF
TRBD2	TRBV7-2	TRBJ2-1	-	TGTGCCAGCAGCTTAGCGCTAAGCAGCGGGGCCTACAATGAGCAGTTCTTC	CASSLALSSGAYNEQFF
-	TRBV5-6	TRBJ2-5	few	TGTGCCAGCAGCCCCCCTGCAGGGGCGCGGTACCAAGAGACCCAGTACTTC	CASSPPAGARYQETQYF
-	TRBV7-2	TRBJ1-4	-	TGTGCCAGCAGCCCGGACTGGAATGAAAAACTGTTTTTT	CASSPDWNEKLFF
TRBD2	TRBV10-3	TRBJ2-3	-	TGTGCCATCAGTGGGACTAGCTTGACAGATACGCAGTATTTT	CAISGTSLTDTQYF
-	TRBV7-2	TRBJ1-2	few	TGTGCCAGCAGCTTAGATGCCCACAGCTACTATGGCTACACCTTC	CASSLDAHSYYGYTF
-	TRBV30	TRBJ1-4	-	TGTGCCAACCCGGGTTTTAATGAAAAACTGTTTTTT	CANPGFNEKLFF
TRBD2	TRBV3-1	TRBJ2-2	-	TGTGCCAGCAGCCGGGACCCTAGCGGGGGGAGAACCGGGGAGCTGTTTTTT	CASSRDPSGGRTGELFF
-	TRBV10-2	TRBJ2-1	-	TGCGCCAGCAGGGGTGGGGGGATGGGGAATGGGCAGTTCTTC	CASRGGGMGNGQFF
-	TRBV6-2/TRBV6-3	TRBJ2-5	-	TGTGCCAGCAGTTACTCAGGGACCCGGGAGACCCAGTACTTC	CASSYSGTRETQYF
-	TRBV30	TRBJ1-2	-	TGTGCCTGGAGCACGGGACTCTATGGCTACACCTTC	CAWSTGLYGYTF